This T cell receptor beta chain is drawn from a study of OX40 agonist ivuxolimab in advanced cancers. The repertoire was sequenced with immunoSEQ multiplex PCR; TCRdb's copy has only in-frame clones and lacks some. The sample lists some 60,000 clones, under 95% occurring once. The sequenced sample was CD4+ or CD8+ T cells sorted from blood, obtained in a trial of the OX40 agonist ivuxolimab. The source is an adult with an advanced solid tumor such as melanoma, head and neck, liver or kidney cancer.

The CDR3 reads CASSQLYMNTEAFF. CDR3 nucleotide sequence: TGTGCCAGTAGCCAACTCTATATGAACACTGAAGCTTTCTTT. The chain links TRBV19 to TRBJ1-1; D remains unclear. CDR3 size: 14 residues. Trimming removed 6 bases from V and 0 bases from J, with 11 bases in between. The V gene's germline CDR1 is LNHDA and CDR2 SQIVND (reference sequence).